What follows are 9 T cell receptor beta chains derived from one specimen sequenced in a study of blood T cell repertoires in COVID-19 (dated by TCRdb to the early 2020s). Libraries were prepared through the immunoSEQ multiplex PCR assay. The immuneACCESS repertoire file appears here via TCRdb, limited to in-frame rearrangements. These files lack a portion of the clones; in checked studies, under half of the deficit traces to unresolved V genes, and the cause of the others is not known. Present in this sample are some 170,000 clones, around four fifths of which were seen just once. Around 6.3% of the sample is taken by the ten largest. Sequencing was performed on peripheral blood. Every receptor here comes from a woman aged 40 to 55 with COVID-19, enrolled during active disease.

This rearrangement joins TRBV11-3 to TRBJ2-2, with 13 nucleotides matching TRBD2. Losses at the gene ends were 7 bases for V and 3 bases for J; bases not matched to a gene: 5. Looked up from germline, CDR1 is SGHNT and CDR2 is YENEEA. This CDR3 comprises 16 residues. The CDR3 coding sequence is TGTGCCAGCACCTCGGGACTAGCGGGATACACCGGGGAGCTGTTTTTT. Translated, it gives CASTSGLAGYTGELFF.

J is TRBJ1-1 and V is TRBV5-4, with unresolved D. Germline V CDR1 and CDR2: SGHNT, YYREEE (reference sequence). The CDR3 totals 13 residues. V lost 0 bases, J lost 3 bases, and 6 bases lay in between. CDR3 protein: CASSLDGYTEAFF. The CDR3 region has the DNA TGTGCCAGCAGCTTGGACGGTTACACTGAAGCTTTCTTT.

The chain uses TRBV5-1 and TRBJ2-7; 12 positions match TRBD2. Germline CDR1 SGHRS, CDR2 YFSETQ. The ends lost 5 bases at V and 2 bases at J; junction bases unmatched: 5. The CDR3 length is 15 residues. For the CDR3, the DNA is TGCGCCAGCAGTTTTGGACTAGCGGGGACCTACGAGCAGTACTTC. It translates to CASSFGLAGTYEQYF.

The V gene is TRBV4-2, the J gene TRBJ1-5; possibly TRBD1 for D (6 bases). From germline, CDR1 is LGHNA and CDR2 YNFKEQ. The CDR3 covers 15 residues. The V end was cut by 4 bases, the J end by 1 base, with 11 bases between. CDR3 sequence reads: CASSPDSSSNQPQHF. CDR3 DNA: TGTGCCAGCAGCCCGGACAGTTCAAGCAATCAGCCCCAGCATTTT.

The chain recombines TRBV28 with TRBJ1-1; 7 bases line up with TRBD1. V gave up 2 bases and J gave up 0 bases; unmatched junction bases: 3. Germline-derived CDR1 and CDR2 are MDHEN and SYDVKM. The CDR3 runs 15 residues. CDR3 coding DNA: TGTGCCAGCAGTTTAGGGGGACAGTTGAACACTGAAGCTTTCTTT. It is translated as CASSLGGQLNTEAFF.

The rearrangement links TRBV7-3 to TRBJ1-1; 8 nucleotides match TRBD1. V gave up 5 bases and J gave up 3 bases; unmatched junction bases: 5. From germline, CDR1 is SGHTA and CDR2 FQGTGA. This CDR3 spans 14 amino acids. In DNA, the CDR3 is TGTGCCAGCAGCCCGACAGGGGAGGACACTGAAGCTTTCTTT. It yields the protein CASSPTGEDTEAFF.

In the case of this clone: One junction end does not reproduce the germline sequence, and a read error may be involved. J is TRBJ1-1 and V is TRBV14, with TRBD1 as a possible D gene (5 bases). The CDR3 runs 13 residues. CDR1 and CDR2 from the germline V gene are SGHDN and FVKESK. CDR3 sequence: CAGSQRGYTEAFF. The DNA of the CDR3 is TGTGCCGGCAGCCAACGGGGGTACACTGAAGCTTTCTTT.

The chain carries TRBV12-3 or TRBV12-4 and TRBJ2-1, with D possibly being TRBD2 (5 bases). The CDR3 spans 13 residues. The V end was cut by 6 bases, the J end by 10 bases, with 16 bases between. This chain's CDR3 is CASRPPLVNEQFF. The DNA for the CDR3 is TGTGCCAGCAGGCCCCCACTAGTAAACGAGCAGTTCTTC.

The CDR3 loop is CASGGHSAPLHF. CDR3 in DNA: TGTGCCAGCGGTGGACATTCCGCCCCCCTCCACTTT. V and J are TRBV2 and TRBJ1-6; tentative D call: TRBD1 (5 bases). Germline assignment: CDR1 SNHLY and CDR2 FYNNEI. The CDR3 runs to 12 residues. V was cut by 8 bases and J by 13 bases, with 15 bases left in between. Full variable domain (outside the CDR3, taken from reference TRBV2 and TRBJ1-6): EPEVTQTPSHQVTQMGQEVILRCVPISNHLYFYWYRQILGQKVEFLVSFYNNEISEKSEIFDDQFSVERPDGSNFTLKIRSTKLEDSAMYFCASGGHSAPLHFGNGTRLTVT.